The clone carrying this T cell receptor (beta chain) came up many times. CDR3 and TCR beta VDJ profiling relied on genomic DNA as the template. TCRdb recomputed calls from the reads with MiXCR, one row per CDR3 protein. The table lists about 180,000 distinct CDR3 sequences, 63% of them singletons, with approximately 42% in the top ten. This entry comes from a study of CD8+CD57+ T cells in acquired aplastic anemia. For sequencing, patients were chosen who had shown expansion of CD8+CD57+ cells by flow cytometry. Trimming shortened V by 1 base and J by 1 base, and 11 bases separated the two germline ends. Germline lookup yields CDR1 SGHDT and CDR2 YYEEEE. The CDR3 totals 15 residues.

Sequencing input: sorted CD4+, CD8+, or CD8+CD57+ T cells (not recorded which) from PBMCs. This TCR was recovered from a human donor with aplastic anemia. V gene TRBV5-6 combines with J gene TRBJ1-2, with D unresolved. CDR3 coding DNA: TGTGCCAGCAGCTTGCCGCTTCAGGATAACTATGGCTACACCTTC. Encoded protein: CASSLPLQDNYGYTF.